The entry below describes one T cell receptor beta chain. The antigen is unknown. One end of the junction does not line up with germline, which may come from a read error. The data originate from a study of tumor and adjacent non-tumor tissue in lung cancer. Study at large: On average, productive TCRbeta reads reached roughly 3.9 million per sample.

Three rounds of nested PCR, following a modified ARM-PCR protocol, produced the TCRbeta library. MiXCR, applied by TCRdb to the multiplex PCR reads, yields one record per CDR3 protein. In the table there are roughly 76,000 distinct CDR3 sequences, nearly 70% of which are singletons. The study, taken as a whole, reports: Higher tumor TCR diversity was associated with shorter survival.

RNA was extracted from bulk tissue without any cell sorting. Donors were chemotherapy-naive, newly diagnosed lung cancer surgical patients in China, August–late 2014. The sequence was obtained from a woman aged 70-85 years with non-small cell lung cancer. The sequencing sample was made of lung tumor tissue.

CDR3 protein: CANSLEGPYEQYF. DNA of the CDR3: TGTGCCAACAGCTTAGAGGGCCCCTACGAGCAGTACTTC. J is TRBJ2-7 and V is TRBV11-3; D possibly corresponds to TRBD2 (5 bases). This CDR3 spans 13 amino acids. Germline V lookup: CDR1 SGHNT, CDR2 YENEEA. Filled out from reference TRBV11-3 and TRBJ2-7, the complete variable domain reads EAGVVQSPRYKIIEKKQPVAFWCNPISGHNTLYWYLQNLGQGPELLIRYENEEAVDDSQLPKDRFSAERLKGVDSTLKIQPAELGDSAVYLCANSLEGPYEQYFGPGTRLTVT.